This entry lists 4 T cell receptor beta chains sequenced from one sample in a study of human T cells and chemical hapten exposure. The time point denotes: patch test 2, 6 weeks after DPC sensitization. The treatment here: therapeutic diphenylcyclopropenone sensitization with weekly scalp DPC. TCRdb re-analysed the RACE reads in MiXCR, keeping a single row per CDR3 protein. The sample shows 330,000 or so distinct CDR3 sequences, about 6% of them seen only once. The sample in question was whole blood, obtained in connection with sensitization to the hapten diphenylcyclopropenone (DPC). The receptors shown here come from a woman between 18 and 29 years old with alopecia areata. Some clones in this sample may be carry-over from other donors' samples.

This clonotype was seen many times. The chain couples TRBV28 to TRBJ1-5, with TRBD1 identical over 12 bases. The germline CDR1 and CDR2 sequences are MDHEN and SYDVKM. J lost 5 bases, V lost 3 bases, and 5 bases had no gene match. The CDR3 contains 16 residues. The CDR3 DNA is TGTGCCAGCAGTTTGTTCCGGGACAGGGGGCATCAGCCCCAGCATTTT. It yields the protein CASSLFRDRGHQPQHF.

The rearrangement joins TRBV6-5 to TRBJ1-2; D not resolved. Germline values: CDR1 MNHEY, CDR2 SVGAGI. The CDR3 sequence is 16 residues long. Trimming removed 0 bases from V and 4 bases from J, with 15 bases in between. This CDR3 is CASSYSNSLGFYGYTF. In nucleotides, the CDR3 is TGTGCCAGCAGTTACTCGAATTCACTGGGGTTCTATGGCTACACCTTC.

Worth noting for this clonotype: Sequence at one end of the junction differs from germline and may be a read error. The V and J genes are TRBV7-7 and TRBJ2-3; TRBD2 agrees at 11 bases. This CDR3 comprises 16 residues. Germline lookup yields CDR1 SSHAT and CDR2 FNYEAQ (reference sequence). The CDR3 spells CASSERLAGSTDTQYF. The DNA of the CDR3 is TGTGCTAGCAGCGAGAGACTAGCGGGGAGCACAGATACGCAGTATTTT.

This clonotype was found a few times. The genes are TRBV6-2 or TRBV6-3 and TRBJ1-4; TRBD1 matches 8 bases. V shed 6 bases and J 0 bases; nucleotides not matched to a gene: 6. Germline V CDR1 and CDR2: MNHEY, SVGEGT. The CDR3 loop spans 16 amino acids. The CDR3 region has the DNA TGTGCCAGCAGGCCGGGACAGGCTACAACTAATGAAAAACTGTTTTTT. Encoded protein: CASRPGQATTNEKLFF.